The clone carrying this T cell receptor beta chain was seen only a few times. Its antigen is currently unknown. The sample is drawn from a study of blood T cells in healthy people across ages. Study-level findings and limits: Diversity estimates from one million T cells were considered underestimates.

Per sample, a minimum of 6 million PBMCs were isolated. No fewer than 5.5 micrograms of total RNA were isolated from every sample. The CDR3 has 14 amino acids. Germline V lookup: CDR1 GTSNPN, CDR2 SVGIG (reference sequence). V lost 5 bases to trimming and J lost 2 bases, with 13 bases between them. Combining a sample-barcoded 5' primer with a J-beta primer mix, a second PCR ran for roughly 7 to 12 cycles. Each of the samples gave a minimum of 3 million paired-end reads that contained CDR3. TCRdb reprocessed the 5' RACE reads with MiXCR, giving one entry per CDR3 protein. This sample yields fewer than 800,000 distinct CDR3 sequences, of which approximately 30% are seen a single time; just over 15% belongs to the top ten.

The sequenced sample was blood. This sequence joins TRBV30 and TRBJ1-5; maybe TRBD1 (6 bases). This clonotype originated in a woman of 80 years or more in good health. CDR3 amino acids: CAWARGRGNQPQHF. CDR3 coding DNA: TGTGCCTGGGCCAGGGGAAGGGGCAATCAGCCCCAGCATTTT.